The clone carrying this T cell receptor (beta chain) was counted a few times. Researchers ran the PCR with 60 Vbeta and 13 Jbeta primers. Using immunoSEQ multiplex PCR, the repertoire was profiled, and TCRdb retains in-frame clones only, with some absent. This table holds more than 55,000 clones, 83% found once. This sample stems from a study of cytomegalovirus exposure and HLA in healthy donors. This TCR derives from a human donor in good health. The sample comprised PBMCs.

CDR3 in DNA: TGTGCCAGTAGTTTCGGGACACCGGACAGCTCTGGAAACACCATATATTTT. Its translation: CASSFGTPDSSGNTIYF. The chain uses TRBV19 and TRBJ1-3, with a weak D call TRBD1 (6 bases). Germline assignment: CDR1 LNHDA and CDR2 SQIVND (reference sequence). V shed 5 bases and J shed 0 bases, with 17 bases lying between them. This CDR3 is built from 17 residues.